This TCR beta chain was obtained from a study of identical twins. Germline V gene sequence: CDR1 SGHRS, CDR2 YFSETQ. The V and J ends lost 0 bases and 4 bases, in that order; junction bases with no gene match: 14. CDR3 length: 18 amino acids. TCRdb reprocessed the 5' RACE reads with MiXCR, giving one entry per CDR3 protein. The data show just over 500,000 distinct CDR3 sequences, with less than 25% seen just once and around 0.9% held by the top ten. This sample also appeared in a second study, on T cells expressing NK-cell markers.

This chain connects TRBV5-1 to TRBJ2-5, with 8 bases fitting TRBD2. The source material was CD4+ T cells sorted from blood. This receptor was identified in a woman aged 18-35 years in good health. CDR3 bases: TGCGCCAGCAGCTTGGATTCCGCGGGAGGTTCGTATCGAGAGACCCAGTACTTC. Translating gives CASSLDSAGGSYRETQYF. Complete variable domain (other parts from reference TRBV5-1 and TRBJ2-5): KAGVTQTPRYLIKTRGQQVTLSCSPISGHRSVSWYQQTPGQGLQFLFEYFSETQRNKGNFPGRFSGRQFSNSRSEMNVSTLELGDSALYLCASSLDSAGGSYRETQYFGPGTRLLVL.